This section outlines one T cell receptor (beta chain) sequence together with its context. Its specificity is unknown. The data originate from a study of graft-versus-host responses after intestinal transplantation. The wider study: After anti-thymocyte globulin induction, recipients took tacrolimus and steroids for around 3 years.

The CDR3 sequence is 15 residues long. V was trimmed by 4 bases and J by 0 bases, leaving 10 bases between them. Germline CDR1 and CDR2: MNHNS and SASEGT. TCRdb's copy holds only in-frame clones and misses some; the assay was immunoSEQ multiplex PCR. This repertoire shows 100,000 or so clones, 90% to 95% found once; its top ten account for around 1.1%. Regarding the study as a whole: Present in recipient marrow, GvH clones included some that appeared first in ileum or blood.

The TCR sequence derives from a human donor who was the organ donor for an intestinal transplant. The chain employs TRBV6-1 and TRBJ2-1; no firm D call. Sequenced here: unstimulated CD8+ T cells sorted from spleen or lymph node cells, sampled before transplant. The CDR3 reads CASSATHSSYNEQFF. The CDR3 DNA sequence: TGTGCCAGCAGTGCCACTCACAGCTCCTACAATGAGCAGTTCTTC.